This entry lists 21 T cell receptor beta chains sequenced from one sample in a study of fetal regulatory T cell absence and autoimmunity. Data came from immunoSEQ multiplex PCR; TCRdb stores just in-frame clones and leaves some out. The profile shows about 95,000 clones, roughly 70% of them singletons. Sequencing was performed on pancreas tissue. The origin of the receptors is a male donor with IPEX syndrome.

The chain links TRBV6-5 to TRBJ2-3; tentatively, D is TRBD1 or TRBD2 (6 bases each). V dropped 6 bases and J dropped 5 bases, with 15 bases sitting between them. The CDR3 length is 14 residues. Looked up from germline, CDR1 is MNHEY and CDR2 is SVGAGI. Here the CDR3 DNA reads TGTGCCAGCAGCAAAGACAGGAGGGGAGATACGCAGTATTTT. Translating it yields CASSKDRRGDTQYF.

This clone was seen a few times. For the CDR3, the DNA is TGTGCCAGCAGCGTAGGGACTAGCGCCTACAATGAGCAGTTCTTC. It encodes CASSVGTSAYNEQFF. This chain links TRBV9 with TRBJ2-1, with 9 bases fitting TRBD2. Germline trimming cut 0 bases from V and 2 bases from J; bases unmatched to any gene: 0. Germline CDR1 reads SGDLS; CDR2 reads YYNGEE. CDR3 length: 15 residues.

The rearrangement uses TRBV21-1 and TRBJ2-7; TRBD2, as called in the table, went unchecked against the DNA. TRBV21-1 is an annotated pseudogene. The CDR3 length is 13 residues. CDR3 region: CASSKEESHEQYF. The CDR3 bases are TGTGCCAGCAGCAAAGAGGAGTCCCACGAGCAGTACTTC.

This chain joins TRBV5-1 and TRBJ2-3; 10 bases align to TRBD2. Germline V lookup: CDR1 SGHRS, CDR2 YFSETQ. The CDR3 contains 13 residues. Trimming at V came to 4 bases and at J to 5 bases, leaving 1 base not matched to a gene. The CDR3 DNA sequence: TGCGCCAGCAGCCGACTAGCGGGAGATACGCAGTATTTT. Its protein is CASSRLAGDTQYF.

This clone was detected only once. The V gene is TRBV25-1, the J gene TRBJ2-1; D remains ambiguous. Germline lookup yields CDR1 MGHDK and CDR2 SYGVNS. This CDR3 is 13 amino acids long. V gave up 0 bases and J gave up 8 bases, with 8 bases separating them. CDR3 in amino acids: CASSEYFFHEQFF. The CDR3 DNA reads as TGTGCCAGCAGTGAATACTTTTTCCATGAGCAGTTCTTC.

This sequence joins TRBV15 and TRBJ2-6; D unresolved. Deletions cut 0 bases from V and 0 bases from J, with 6 bases between. Per germline, CDR1 LNHNV and CDR2 YYDKDF (reference sequence). CDR3 length: 16 residues. As DNA, the CDR3 is TGTGCCACCAGCAGAGATAGCCCCTCTGGGGCCAACGTCCTGACTTTC. As protein: CATSRDSPSGANVLTF. The whole variable domain, filled in from reference TRBV15 and TRBJ2-6, reads DAMVIQNPRYQVTQFGKPVTLSCSQTLNHNVMYWYQQKSSQAPKLLFHYYDKDFNNEADTPDNFQSRRPNTSFCFLDIRSPGLGDTAMYLCATSRDSPSGANVLTFGAGSRLTVL.

The chain recombines TRBV25-1 with TRBJ1-1; D is unclear. The CDR3 length is 13 residues. The germline CDR1 and CDR2 sequences are MGHDK and SYGVNS. Trimming pared 1 base from V and 7 bases from J, leaving 10 bases between. CDR3 DNA sequence: TGTGCCAGCAGTGAATCAGTGTGGATTGAAGCTTTCTTT. As protein: CASSESVWIEAFF.

This clone was seen only once. The V gene is TRBV5-4, the J gene TRBJ1-1; D unresolved. This CDR3 spans 13 amino acids. Germline lookup yields CDR1 SGHNT and CDR2 YYREEE (reference sequence). V lost 3 bases to trimming and J lost 4 bases, with 10 bases between them. CDR3 sequence (DNA): TGTGCCAGCAGCTCCTTGACAAGCACTGAAGCTTTCTTT. Its protein product is CASSSLTSTEAFF.

The rearrangement joins TRBV5-1 to TRBJ2-3; TRBD2 aligns across 12 bases. V gave up 0 bases and J gave up 6 bases; unmatched junction bases: 5. The germline V gene has CDR1 SGHRS and CDR2 YFSETQ. This CDR3 has 16 amino acids. The CDR3 DNA sequence: TGCGCCAGCAGCTTGGTTACTAGCGGGAGGAAGGATACGCAGTATTTT. Translated, it gives CASSLVTSGRKDTQYF.

This clone was seen at least ten times. This chain joins TRBV7-2 and TRBJ2-3; 10 nucleotides align to TRBD2. The germline CDR1 and CDR2 sequences are SGHTA and FQGNSA. With 0 bases clipped from V and 6 bases from J, the junction kept 6 bases outside the gene matches. This CDR3 region has 16 residues. The CDR3 sequence: CASSLASSGGWDTQYF. In DNA, the CDR3 is TGTGCCAGCAGCTTAGCGTCTAGCGGGGGTTGGGATACGCAGTATTTT. The variable domain in full, with the rest retrieved from reference TRBV7-2 and TRBJ2-3, is GAGVSQSPSNKVTEKGKDVELRCDPISGHTALYWYRQSLGQGLEFLIYFQGNSAPDKSGLPSDRFSAERTGGSVSTLTIQRTQQEDSAVYLCASSLASSGGWDTQYFGPGTRLTVL.

The chain has TRBV4-1 and TRBJ2-1; 7 bases line up with TRBD1. The CDR3 spans 16 residues. Looked up from germline, CDR1 is MGHRA and CDR2 is YSYEKL. V lost 0 bases and J lost 5; bases outside the gene matches: 7. CDR3 region: CASSQDPTGTHNEQFF. CDR3 nucleotides: TGCGCCAGCAGCCAAGATCCGACAGGGACCCACAATGAGCAGTTCTTC.

This clone has a count of ten or more. This chain connects TRBV7-2 to TRBJ1-1; D not certain. Trimming took off 10 bases at V and 4 bases at J, with 10 bases between the two ends. The germline V gene has CDR1 SGHTA and CDR2 FQGNSA. The CDR3 totals 11 residues. This CDR3 reads CATSWGTEAFF. Here the CDR3 DNA reads TGTGCCACCTCCTGGGGCACTGAAGCTTTCTTT.

This clone was picked up a small number of times. The V gene is TRBV7-2, the J gene TRBJ2-2; D remains unclear. The germline V gene has CDR1 SGHTA and CDR2 FQGNSA. Trimming left V 5 bases short and J 5 bases short, with 3 bases between. The CDR3 has 11 amino acids. The CDR3 protein is CASSATGELFF. CDR3 DNA sequence: TGTGCCAGCAGCGCTACCGGGGAGCTGTTTTTT.

The chain joins TRBV30 to TRBJ2-1; 8 bases map to TRBD2. Germline CDR1 is GTSNPN and CDR2 is SVGIG (reference sequence). The CDR3 contains 16 residues. V trimming: 1 base; J trimming: 4 bases; junction bases outside the gene matches: 9. CDR3 sequence: CAWSGRGRSLYNEQFF. The CDR3 bases are TGTGCCTGGAGTGGTCGCGGGAGGTCTCTATACAATGAGCAGTTCTTC.

This sequence joins TRBV11-2 and TRBJ2-1; 11 positions match TRBD2. The germline CDR1 and CDR2 sequences are SGHAT and FQNNGV. This CDR3 comprises 17 residues. The ends lost 5 bases at V and 2 bases at J; junction bases unmatched: 8. The CDR3 nucleotides read TGTGCCAGCAGCCGATCTAGCGGGAGGTCTACCTACAATGAGCAGTTCTTC. Amino acid sequence: CASSRSSGRSTYNEQFF.

CDR3 sequence reads: CASSKPGRGRRNEQYF. The DNA of the CDR3 is TGTGCCAGCAGCAAGCCGGGGAGGGGGCGCAGGAACGAGCAGTACTTC. The chain is built from TRBV5-6 and TRBJ2-7, with D possibly called TRBD1 or TRBD2 (7 bases each). Germline assignment: CDR1 SGHDT and CDR2 YYEEEE. The V end was cut by 4 bases, the J end by 5 bases, with 22 bases between. The CDR3 sequence is 16 residues long.

This chain links TRBV6-5 with TRBJ1-5, with D unresolved. The CDR3 spans 14 residues. Germline assignment: CDR1 MNHEY and CDR2 SVGAGI. V was trimmed by 5 bases and J by 0 bases, leaving 8 bases between them. This chain's CDR3 is CASSEQYSNQPQHF. CDR3 bases: TGTGCCAGCAGTGAACAATATAGCAATCAGCCCCAGCATTTT.

V is TRBV7-2 and J is TRBJ2-7; perhaps TRBD1 as D (5 bases). The CDR3 is made up of 13 amino acids. Germline-derived CDR1 and CDR2 are SGHTA and FQGNSA. The V end was cut by 2 bases, the J end by 2 bases, with 7 bases between. In nucleotides, the CDR3 is TGTGCCAGCAGCTTACAGGGAACCTACGAGCAGTACTTC. Translation gives CASSLQGTYEQYF. Filled out from reference TRBV7-2 and TRBJ2-7, the complete variable domain reads GAGVSQSPSNKVTEKGKDVELRCDPISGHTALYWYRQSLGQGLEFLIYFQGNSAPDKSGLPSDRFSAERTGGSVSTLTIQRTQQEDSAVYLCASSLQGTYEQYFGPGTRLTVT.

This chain links TRBV7-9 with TRBJ2-7, with D perhaps assigned TRBD1 or TRBD2 (5 bases each). V lost 3 bases to trimming and J lost 0 bases, with 9 bases between them. The CDR3 is 14 amino acids. In germline, CDR1 is SEHNR, CDR2 FQNEAQ (reference sequence). The CDR3 bases are TGTGCCAGCAGCTTCGTCGGGGCCTCCTACGAGCAGTACTTC. Translated, it gives CASSFVGASYEQYF.

The chain couples TRBV4-1 to TRBJ2-2; D is uncertain. The CDR3 sequence is 18 residues long. The germline CDR1 and CDR2 sequences are MGHRA and YSYEKL. V shed 3 bases and J shed 0 bases, with 17 bases lying between them. The CDR3 protein is CASSQSWSSRSNTGELFF. For the CDR3, the DNA is TGCGCCAGCAGCCAGAGCTGGAGCTCGCGCTCGAACACCGGGGAGCTGTTTTTT.

The rearrangement joins TRBV4-1 to TRBJ2-5, with a possible D match to TRBD1 (6 bases). This CDR3 is built from 13 residues. Germline-derived CDR1 and CDR2 are MGHRA and YSYEKL. The V end lost 2 bases, the J end lost 5 bases, and 9 bases lay between the germline ends. The CDR3 nucleotides read TGCGCCAGCAGCCAAACAGGGCCCGAGACCCAGTACTTC. Its protein product is CASSQTGPETQYF.